The 28 T cell receptor beta chains below were found in one sample sequenced in a study of T cells in Graves' hyperthyroidism and ophthalmopathy. The source material, RNA transcripts, was used to amplify TCR beta CDR3 regions. First-round RT-PCR targeting the TCR CDR3 was performed with the HTBI primer set. In TCRdb, the multiplex PCR reads were re-called with MiXCR into one record per CDR3 protein. The table lists hundreds of thousands of distinct CDR3 sequences, roughly 14% of them singletons. Input material: blood. The receptors were gathered from a man aged 18 to 30 with Graves' ophthalmopathy.

The rearrangement joins TRBV9 to TRBJ2-7; D gene uncertain. V was cut by 2 bases and J by 0 bases, with 12 bases left in between. The CDR3 is 15 amino acids. Germline assignment: CDR1 SGDLS and CDR2 YYNGEE. CDR3 sequence: CASSVAGRSSYEQYF. The CDR3 nucleotides are TGTGCCAGCAGCGTTGCTGGCAGGAGCTCCTACGAGCAGTACTTC. Full variable domain (outside the CDR3, taken from reference TRBV9 and TRBJ2-7): DSGVTQTPKHLITATGQRVTLRCSPRSGDLSVYWYQQSLDQGLQFLIQYYNGEERAKGNILERFSAQQFPDLHSELNLSSLELGDSALYFCASSVAGRSSYEQYFGPGTRLTVT.

The gene calls are TRBV5-1 and TRBJ2-3, with D unresolved. The V end lost 0 bases, the J end lost 6 bases, and 14 bases lay between the germline ends. The CDR3 extends over 15 amino acids. CDR1 and CDR2 (germline): SGHRS, YFSETQ. The CDR3 region has the DNA TGCGCCAGCAGCTTGGGGCTATTGGCGGCCGATACGCAGTATTTT. It encodes CASSLGLLAADTQYF.

The sample holds many counts of this clonotype. The rearrangement uses TRBV3-1 and TRBJ1-2; D is undetermined. This CDR3 is built from 13 residues. Looked up from germline, CDR1 is LGHDT and CDR2 is YNNKEL (reference sequence). The germline V and J ends were trimmed by 4 bases and 2 bases, with 8 bases remaining between them. CDR3 DNA: TGTGCCAGCAGCCGAAACGGCAACTATGGCTACACCTTC. Amino acid sequence: CASSRNGNYGYTF.

This clonotype was counted at least ten times. The chain uses TRBV20-1 and TRBJ2-1; unclear D gene. Germline V gene lookup returns CDR1 DFQATT and CDR2 SNEGSKA (reference sequence). V was pared by 5 bases and J by 6 bases, with 8 bases between. The CDR3 has 11 residues. The CDR3 spells CSAHGINEQFF. The CDR3 nucleotides read TGCAGTGCTCACGGAATCAATGAGCAGTTCTTC.

This clonotype was recorded many times. The V call is TRBV6-2 or TRBV6-3, the J call TRBJ2-1, with unresolved D. Germline loops: CDR1 MNHEY, CDR2 SVGEGT. Trimming took off 2 bases at V and 3 bases at J, with 11 bases between the two ends. The CDR3 has 15 residues. CDR3 coding DNA: TGTGCCAGCAGTTACGTAGCCATTCTCTACAATGAGCAGTTCTTC. This sequence encodes CASSYVAILYNEQFF.

The rearrangement uses TRBV30 and TRBJ1-5, with a weak D call TRBD1 (5 bases). CDR3 length: 15 amino acids. Germline V gene lookup returns CDR1 GTSNPN and CDR2 SVGIG (reference sequence). Trimming took 0 bases from V and 2 from J, leaving 11 bases between them. The CDR3: CAWSVPGTGNQPQHF. CDR3 coding DNA: TGTGCCTGGAGTGTACCTGGGACCGGCAATCAGCCCCAGCATTTT. The variable domain in full, completed from reference TRBV30 and TRBJ1-5, reads SQTIHQWPATLVQPVGSPLSLECTVEGTSNPNLYWYRQAAGRGLQLLFYSVGIGQISSEVPQNLSASRPQDRQFILSSKKLLLSDSGFYLCAWSVPGTGNQPQHFGDGTRLSIL.

In its sample, this clonotype was seen many times. The chain links TRBV29-1 to TRBJ2-3, with 7 bases matching TRBD2. V lost 4 bases, J lost 4 bases, and 2 bases stayed unmatched. The germline V gene encodes CDR1 SQVTM and CDR2 ANQGSEA. The length of the CDR3 is 12 residues. The CDR3 loop reads CSVVGGSDTQYF. The CDR3 coding sequence is TGCAGCGTTGTGGGGGGGTCAGATACGCAGTATTTT.

The rearrangement links TRBV19 to TRBJ2-3; 9 nucleotides align to TRBD2. J was trimmed by 0 bases and V by 3 bases; bases with no gene match: 1. This CDR3 region has 15 residues. CDR1 and CDR2 (germline): LNHDA, SQIVND (reference sequence). The CDR3 reads CASSIGLASTDTQYF. For the CDR3, the DNA is TGTGCCAGTAGTATTGGACTAGCGAGCACAGATACGCAGTATTTT.

This clonotype was counted many times. The V and J genes are TRBV18 and TRBJ2-3, with 10 bases fitting TRBD1. The V gene's germline CDR1 is KGHSH and CDR2 LQKENI. The CDR3 has 15 amino acids. V was pared by 4 bases and J by 7 bases, with 8 bases of the junction left unmatched. This CDR3 reads CASSQPGQGIYTQYF. CDR3 DNA: TGTGCCAGCTCACAACCGGGACAGGGGATCTATACGCAGTATTTT. Together with reference TRBV18 and TRBJ2-3, the CDR3 gives the full variable domain: NAGVMQNPRHLVRRRGQEARLRCSPMKGHSHVYWYRQLPEEGLKFMVYLQKENIIDESGMPKERFSAEFPKEGPSILRIQQVVRGDSAAYFCASSQPGQGIYTQYFGPGTRLTVL.

This clonotype showed up many times. The V gene is TRBV7-9, the J gene TRBJ1-6; D unresolved. This CDR3 is built from 15 residues. Trimming removed 1 base from V and 8 bases from J, with 12 bases in between. Germline V gene lookup returns CDR1 SEHNR and CDR2 FQNEAQ (reference sequence). The CDR3 DNA follows: TGTGCCAGCAGCTTAGAGTCAGGCACTTATTCACCCCTCCACTTT. The encoded protein is CASSLESGTYSPLHF.

V usage is TRBV19 and J usage is TRBJ2-7, with 7 bases lining up with TRBD2. Germline CDR1 is LNHDA and CDR2 is SQIVND (reference sequence). CDR3 length: 14 amino acids. V lost 6 bases to trimming and J lost 3 bases; unmatched junction nucleotides: 8. The CDR3 nucleotides read TGTGCCAGTAGCGAAGGACTAGTGTACTACGAGCAGTACTTC. It specifies CASSEGLVYYEQYF. The full variable domain, in which reference TRBV19 and TRBJ2-7 provide the parts outside the CDR3, is DGGITQSPKYLFRKEGQNVTLSCEQNLNHDAMYWYRQDPGQGLRLIYYSQIVNDFQKGDIAEGYSVSREKKESFPLTVTSAQKNPTAFYLCASSEGLVYYEQYFGPGTRLTVT.

This clonotype was counted a few times. The chain recombines TRBV6-5 with TRBJ1-5, with D possibly TRBD1 on 6 matching bases. With 1 base removed from V and 6 bases from J, the gap between germline ends came to 16 bases. The CDR3 contains 16 residues. CDR1 is MNHEY and CDR2 is SVGAGI in the germline V gene. The CDR3 loop is CASSYFTGTYGQPQHF. The CDR3 DNA sequence: TGTGCCAGCAGTTACTTCACCGGGACATACGGTCAGCCCCAGCATTTT.

This clonotype appeared many times. CDR3 nucleotide sequence: TGTGCCAGCAGCGTATATTATAGTGAATCAGATACGCAGTATTTT. The encoded protein is CASSVYYSESDTQYF. This rearrangement joins TRBV9 to TRBJ2-3; D is unclear. The CDR3 has 15 residues. The germline CDR1 and CDR2 sequences are SGDLS and YYNGEE. Trimming left V 1 base short and J 4 bases short, with 13 bases between.

This clonotype was found many times. This chain uses TRBV6-5 with TRBJ2-5; possible D gene TRBD2, 5 bases. Germline V gives CDR1 MNHEY, CDR2 SVGAGI. The CDR3 contains 15 residues. V shed 0 bases and J shed 1 base, with 9 bases lying between them. The CDR3 spells CASSYSIAGQETQYF. CDR3 in DNA: TGTGCCAGCAGTTACTCGATTGCGGGCCAAGAGACCCAGTACTTC.

In this sample, this clonotype turned up once. The CDR3 here is CASSALAGGPPSYEQYF. Here the CDR3 DNA reads TGTGCCAGCAGTGCCCTAGCGGGAGGGCCTCCCTCCTACGAGCAGTACTTC. The chain is built from TRBV6-1 and TRBJ2-7; 12 nucleotides line up with TRBD2. The CDR3 runs 17 residues. Trimming at V came to 4 bases and at J to 0 bases, leaving 7 bases not matched to a gene. Germline V gene lookup returns CDR1 MNHNS and CDR2 SASEGT.

This clonotype was recorded at least ten times. The chain links TRBV7-9 to TRBJ1-3; no reliable D call. V lost 3 bases and J lost 1, with 16 bases in between. The germline V gene has CDR1 SEHNR and CDR2 FQNEAQ (reference sequence). This CDR3 region has 17 residues. CDR3 sequence: CASSFSLGTRSGNTIYF. The CDR3 DNA reads as TGTGCCAGCAGCTTCAGTTTGGGTACGCGATCTGGAAACACCATATATTTT.

The J gene is TRBJ1-2, the V gene TRBV19; weak D call: TRBD1 (5 bases). This CDR3 contains 15 residues. The germline V and J ends were trimmed by 2 bases and 4 bases, with 14 bases remaining between them. Germline V gene lookup returns CDR1 LNHDA and CDR2 SQIVND (reference sequence). CDR3 DNA: TGTGCCAGTAGTATATTCAGGGCAGTACCCTATGGCTACACCTTC. Translated, it gives CASSIFRAVPYGYTF.

This clonotype was observed once. Relative to the germline gene, one junction end is altered; a read error may explain this. The chain recombines TRBV7-6 with TRBJ2-2; a weak D match, TRBD2 (5 bases). Germline assignment: CDR1 SGHVS and CDR2 FNYEAQ. CDR3 size: 14 residues. The CDR3 bases are TGTGCCAGCCGTGAACATGATAACACCGGGGAGCTGCTTTTT. Translating gives CASREHDNTGELLF.

Concerning this clonotype itself: This clone may be a read error of a much larger clone one base away. The J gene is TRBJ1-6, the V gene TRBV3-1; D gene unclear. The CDR3 loop spans 15 amino acids. V lost 4 bases, J lost 8 bases, and 15 bases lay in between. Germline lookup yields CDR1 LGHDT and CDR2 YNNKEL (reference sequence). CDR3 loop: CASSPTEEEDSPLHF. The CDR3 DNA reads TGTGCCAGCAGCCCCACCGAAGAAGAGGATTCACCCCTCCACTTT.

This clonotype turned up a few times. The chain couples TRBV25-1 to TRBJ1-6; no clear D gene. Trimming stripped 1 base from V and 10 bases from J, with 11 bases between. Germline V gene sequence: CDR1 MGHDK, CDR2 SYGVNS. The CDR3 is 14 amino acids. The CDR3 loop is CASSELGLFSPLHF. The CDR3 DNA reads as TGTGCCAGCAGTGAATTAGGGTTGTTCTCACCCCTCCACTTT. The full variable domain, its missing parts supplied by reference TRBV25-1 and TRBJ1-6, is EADIYQTPRYLVIGTGKKITLECSQTMGHDKMYWYQQDPGMELHLIHYSYGVNSTEKGDLSSESTVSRIRTEHFPLTLESARPSHTSQYLCASSELGLFSPLHFGNGTRLTVT.

This clonotype was recorded at least ten times. V and J are TRBV20-1 and TRBJ2-2; TRBD2 matches 7 bases. This CDR3 region has 15 residues. The V gene's germline CDR1 is DFQATT and CDR2 SNEGSKA (reference sequence). V lost 0 bases to trimming and J lost 1 base; unmatched junction nucleotides: 2. The CDR3 loop reads CSARDQRENTGELFF. CDR3 nucleotide sequence: TGCAGTGCTAGAGATCAGCGGGAGAACACCGGGGAGCTGTTTTTT.

This clonotype was counted ten times or more. The chain has TRBV18 and TRBJ1-5; D gene uncertain. CDR3 length equals 14 residues. Trimming stripped 4 bases from V and 3 bases from J, with 10 bases between. Germline-derived CDR1 and CDR2 are KGHSH and LQKENI. As DNA, the CDR3 is TGTGCCAGCTCACGAGGGAGGGTCAATCAGCCCCAGCATTTT. Its translation is CASSRGRVNQPQHF.

This clonotype was found many times. One end of the junction does not line up with germline, which may come from a read error. This chain uses TRBV7-7 with TRBJ2-5; TRBD2 matches 11 bases. This CDR3 has 15 amino acids. Germline lookup yields CDR1 SSHAT and CDR2 FNYEAQ (reference sequence). This CDR3 is CASSLAGTSGETQYF. As DNA, the CDR3 is TGTGCTAGCAGCTTAGCCGGGACTAGCGGAGAGACCCAGTACTTC.

V usage is TRBV5-1 and J usage is TRBJ2-7; the match to TRBD2 covers 7 bases. Losses at the gene ends were 0 bases for V and 7 bases for J; bases not matched to a gene: 7. CDR3 length: 14 amino acids. The germline CDR1 and CDR2 sequences are SGHRS and YFSETQ. In DNA, the CDR3 is TGCGCCAGCAGCTTGGGAAGCGGGGTGAGTGAGCAGTACTTC. This translates into CASSLGSGVSEQYF.

This clonotype has a count of ten or more. V gene TRBV2 combines with J gene TRBJ2-3; a weak D match, TRBD2 (6 bases). The CDR3 totals 15 residues. Germline loops: CDR1 SNHLY, CDR2 FYNNEI. The V end lost 3 bases, the J end lost 1 base, and 11 bases lay between the germline ends. The CDR3 DNA follows: TGTGCCAGCAGTGAGGCGGGATTAGGCACAGATACGCAGTATTTT. Translating gives CASSEAGLGTDTQYF.

This clonotype was found many times. The V and J genes are TRBV28 and TRBJ2-2, with 9 bases lining up with TRBD1. Losses at the gene ends were 9 bases for V and 5 bases for J; bases not matched to a gene: 10. The CDR3 covers 15 residues. Looked up from germline, CDR1 is MDHEN and CDR2 is SYDVKM. The CDR3 sequence is CASSPGTGWTGELFF. The CDR3 DNA follows: TGTGCCAGTTCACCCGGGACAGGGTGGACCGGGGAGCTGTTTTTT. The full variable domain, completed using reference TRBV28 and TRBJ2-2, is DVKVTQSSRYLVKRTGEKVFLECVQDMDHENMFWYRQDPGLGLRLIYFSYDVKMKEKGDIPEGYSVSREKKERFSLILESASTNQTSMYLCASSPGTGWTGELFFGEGSRLTVL.

This clonotype showed up many times. The chain has TRBV11-2 and TRBJ2-7; D unclear. Trimming stripped 2 bases from V and 0 bases from J, with 8 bases between. CDR3 length: 14 amino acids. The germline CDR1 and CDR2 sequences are SGHAT and FQNNGV. CDR3 sequence reads: CASSLLRSSYEQYF. The DNA of the CDR3 is TGTGCCAGCAGCTTACTTAGGAGCTCCTACGAGCAGTACTTC.

This clonotype was counted only a few times. The CDR3 DNA sequence: TGTGCCAGCAGTGTCCTAGCGGGGGGTCTAGCCTACGAGCAGTACTTC. Translating gives CASSVLAGGLAYEQYF. V usage is TRBV6-1 and J usage is TRBJ2-7; 11 bases line up with TRBD2. The CDR3 has 16 amino acids. Germline assignment: CDR1 MNHNS and CDR2 SASEGT. J lost 2 bases, V lost 4 bases, and 7 bases had no gene match.